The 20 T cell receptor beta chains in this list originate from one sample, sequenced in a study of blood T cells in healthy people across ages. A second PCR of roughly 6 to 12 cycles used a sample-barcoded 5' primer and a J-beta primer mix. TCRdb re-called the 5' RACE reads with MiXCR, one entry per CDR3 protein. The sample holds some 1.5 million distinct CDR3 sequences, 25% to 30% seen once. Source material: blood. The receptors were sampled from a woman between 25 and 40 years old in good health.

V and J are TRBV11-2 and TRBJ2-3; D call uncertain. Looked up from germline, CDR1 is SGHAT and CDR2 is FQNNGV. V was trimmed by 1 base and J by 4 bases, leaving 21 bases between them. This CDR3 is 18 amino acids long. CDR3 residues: CASSLGVGGQPRPDTQYF. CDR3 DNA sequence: TGTGCCAGCAGCTTAGGAGTGGGTGGGCAGCCCCGGCCAGATACGCAGTATTTT.

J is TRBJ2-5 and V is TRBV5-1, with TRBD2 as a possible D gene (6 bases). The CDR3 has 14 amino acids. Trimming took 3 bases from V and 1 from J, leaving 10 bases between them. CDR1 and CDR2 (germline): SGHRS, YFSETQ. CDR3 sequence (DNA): TGCGCCAGCAGCTGGAGGGCTGGCCAAGAGACCCAGTACTTC. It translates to CASSWRAGQETQYF.

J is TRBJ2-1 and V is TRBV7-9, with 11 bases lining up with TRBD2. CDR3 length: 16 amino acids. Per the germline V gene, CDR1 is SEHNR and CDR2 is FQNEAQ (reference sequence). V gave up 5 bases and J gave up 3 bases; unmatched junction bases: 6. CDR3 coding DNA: TGTGCCAGCAGCGCCTCTAGCGGGAGGCGCTACAATGAGCAGTTCTTC. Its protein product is CASSASSGRRYNEQFF.

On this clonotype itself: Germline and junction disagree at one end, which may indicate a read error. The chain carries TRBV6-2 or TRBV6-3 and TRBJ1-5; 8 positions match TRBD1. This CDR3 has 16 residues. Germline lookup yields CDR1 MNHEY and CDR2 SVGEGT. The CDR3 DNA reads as TGTGCCGGCAGTCCGCGGGACAGGCCTGCGAGAGAGCCCCAGCATTTT. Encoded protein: CAGSPRDRPAREPQHF.

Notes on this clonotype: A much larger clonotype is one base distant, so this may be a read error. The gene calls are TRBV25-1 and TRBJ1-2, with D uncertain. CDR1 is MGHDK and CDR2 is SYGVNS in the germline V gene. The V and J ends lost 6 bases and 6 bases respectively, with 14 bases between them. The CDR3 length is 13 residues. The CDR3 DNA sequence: TGTGCCAGCAGCCACTTGAAGTTCGATGGCTACACCTTC. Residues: CASSHLKFDGYTF.

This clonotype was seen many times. Written as DNA, the CDR3 is TGTGCCAGCAGGGCTCTAGTGGGGGTAGGAGCAGATACGCAGTATTTT. Translation gives CASRALVGVGADTQYF. The genes are TRBV7-2 and TRBJ2-3; tentatively, D is TRBD1 or TRBD2 (5 bases each). The CDR3 has 16 amino acids. V lost 6 bases to trimming and J lost 4 bases, with 20 bases between them. Per germline, CDR1 SGHTA and CDR2 FQGNSA.

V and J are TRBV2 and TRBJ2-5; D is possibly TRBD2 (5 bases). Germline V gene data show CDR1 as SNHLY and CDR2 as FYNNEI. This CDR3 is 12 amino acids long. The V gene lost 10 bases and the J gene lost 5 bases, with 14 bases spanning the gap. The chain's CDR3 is CANSERGETQYF. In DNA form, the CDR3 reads TGTGCCAATAGTGAGAGAGGGGAGACCCAGTACTTC.

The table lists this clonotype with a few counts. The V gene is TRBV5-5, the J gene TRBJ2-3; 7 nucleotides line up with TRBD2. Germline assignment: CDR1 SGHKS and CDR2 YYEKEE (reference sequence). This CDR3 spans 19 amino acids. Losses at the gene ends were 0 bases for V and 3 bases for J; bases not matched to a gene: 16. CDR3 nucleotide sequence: TGTGCCAGCAGCTTGGAAGGCAGCCGCGGGAGTGGAGGGACAGATACGCAGTATTTT. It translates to CASSLEGSRGSGGTDTQYF.

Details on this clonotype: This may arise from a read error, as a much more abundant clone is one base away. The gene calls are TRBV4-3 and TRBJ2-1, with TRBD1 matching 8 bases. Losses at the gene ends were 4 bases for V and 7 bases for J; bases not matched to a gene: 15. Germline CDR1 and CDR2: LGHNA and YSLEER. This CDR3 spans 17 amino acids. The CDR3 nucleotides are TGCGCCAGCAGCCGAGATCGTAGGACAGGGATTGGGAATGAGCAGTTCTTC. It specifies CASSRDRRTGIGNEQFF.

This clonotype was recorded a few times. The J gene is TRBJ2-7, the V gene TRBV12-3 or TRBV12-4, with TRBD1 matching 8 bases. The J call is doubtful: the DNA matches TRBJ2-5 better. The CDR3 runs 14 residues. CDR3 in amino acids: CASSKNTGGETQYF. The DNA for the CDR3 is TGTGCCAGCAGCAAAAATACAGGGGGGGAGACCCAGTACTTC.

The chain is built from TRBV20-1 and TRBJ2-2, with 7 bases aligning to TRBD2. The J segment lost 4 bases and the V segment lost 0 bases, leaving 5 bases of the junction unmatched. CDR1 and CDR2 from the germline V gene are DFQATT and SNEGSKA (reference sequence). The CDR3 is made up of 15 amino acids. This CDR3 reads CSARDPGGSTGELFF. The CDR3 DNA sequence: TGCAGTGCTAGAGATCCCGGGGGGAGCACCGGGGAGCTGTTTTTT.

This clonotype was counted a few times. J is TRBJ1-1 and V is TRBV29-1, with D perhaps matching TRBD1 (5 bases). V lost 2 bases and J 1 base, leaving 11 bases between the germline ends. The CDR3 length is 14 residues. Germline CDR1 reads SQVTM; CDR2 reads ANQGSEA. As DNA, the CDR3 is TGCAGCGTTGAATCAGGGTTAAGGAACACTGAAGCTTTCTTT. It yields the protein CSVESGLRNTEAFF. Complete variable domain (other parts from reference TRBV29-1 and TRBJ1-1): SAVISQKPSRDICQRGTSLTIQCQVDSQVTMMFWYRQQPGQSLTLIATANQGSEATYESGFVIDKFPISRPNLTFSTLTVSNMSPEDSSIYLCSVESGLRNTEAFFGQGTRLTVV.

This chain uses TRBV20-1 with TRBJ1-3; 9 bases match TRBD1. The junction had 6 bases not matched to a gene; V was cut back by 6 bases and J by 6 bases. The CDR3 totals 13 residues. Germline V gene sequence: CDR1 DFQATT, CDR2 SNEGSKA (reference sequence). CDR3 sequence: CSARDRAQNTIYF. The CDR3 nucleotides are TGCAGTGCGCGGGACAGGGCCCAAAACACCATATATTTT.

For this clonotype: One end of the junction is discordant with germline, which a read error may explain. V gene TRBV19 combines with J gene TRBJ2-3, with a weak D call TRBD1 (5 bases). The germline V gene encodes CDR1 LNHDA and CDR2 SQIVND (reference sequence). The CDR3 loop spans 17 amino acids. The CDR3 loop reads CASKKRTGGSQTGTQYF. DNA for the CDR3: TGTGCCAGTAAAAAACGGACGGGTGGCAGCCAAACAGGTACGCAGTATTTT.

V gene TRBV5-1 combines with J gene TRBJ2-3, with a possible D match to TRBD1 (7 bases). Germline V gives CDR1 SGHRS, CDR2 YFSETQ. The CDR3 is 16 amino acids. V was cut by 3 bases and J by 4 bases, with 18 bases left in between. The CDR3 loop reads CASSWAPGGPPDTQYF. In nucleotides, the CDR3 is TGCGCCAGCAGCTGGGCTCCAGGGGGGCCCCCAGATACGCAGTATTTT.

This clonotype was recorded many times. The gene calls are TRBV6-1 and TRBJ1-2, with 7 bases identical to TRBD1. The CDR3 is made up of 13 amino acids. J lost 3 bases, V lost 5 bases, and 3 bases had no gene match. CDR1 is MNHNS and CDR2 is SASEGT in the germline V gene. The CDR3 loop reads CASSTGQYYGYTF. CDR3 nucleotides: TGTGCCAGCAGTACGGGACAGTACTATGGCTACACCTTC.

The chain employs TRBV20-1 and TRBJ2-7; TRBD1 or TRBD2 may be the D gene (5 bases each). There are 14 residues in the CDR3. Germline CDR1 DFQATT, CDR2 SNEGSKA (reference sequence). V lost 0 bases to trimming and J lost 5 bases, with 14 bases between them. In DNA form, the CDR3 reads TGCAGTGCTAGAGATCCGGCTAGAGGGGACGAGCAGTACTTC. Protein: CSARDPARGDEQYF.

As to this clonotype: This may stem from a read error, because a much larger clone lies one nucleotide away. The CDR3 spells CSVVRPLEAFF. The CDR3 DNA reads TGCAGCGTTGTTCGACCGCTTGAAGCTTTCTTT. V gene TRBV29-1 combines with J gene TRBJ1-1, with unresolved D. V was cut by 4 bases and J by 7 bases, with 10 bases left in between. CDR1 is SQVTM and CDR2 is ANQGSEA in the germline V gene. The CDR3 loop spans 11 amino acids.

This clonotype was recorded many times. CDR3 sequence: CSVVPIAGYNEQFF. In DNA form, the CDR3 reads TGCAGCGTTGTCCCAATAGCGGGTTACAATGAGCAGTTCTTC. The chain carries TRBV29-1 and TRBJ2-1, with 7 bases fitting TRBD2. The CDR3 loop spans 14 amino acids. The V gene's germline CDR1 is SQVTM and CDR2 ANQGSEA. The V segment lost 4 bases and the J segment 4 bases; nucleotides outside the gene matches: 7.

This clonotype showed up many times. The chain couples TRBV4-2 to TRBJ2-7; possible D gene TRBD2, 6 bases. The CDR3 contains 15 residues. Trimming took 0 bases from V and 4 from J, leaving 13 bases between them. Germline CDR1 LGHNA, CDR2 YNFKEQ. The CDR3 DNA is TGTGCCAGCAGCCAAGATGCGGGGAGCGGATACGAGCAGTACTTC. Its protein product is CASSQDAGSGYEQYF.